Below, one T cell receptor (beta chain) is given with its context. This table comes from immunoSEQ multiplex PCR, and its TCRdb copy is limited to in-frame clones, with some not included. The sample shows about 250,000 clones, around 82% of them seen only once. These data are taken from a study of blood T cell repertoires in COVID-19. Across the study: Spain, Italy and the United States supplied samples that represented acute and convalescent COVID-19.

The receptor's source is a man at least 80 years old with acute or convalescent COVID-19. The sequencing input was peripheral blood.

The CDR3 sequence: CASTPGLAGGPRVTDTQYF. DNA of the CDR3: TGCGCCAGCACCCCGGGACTAGCGGGGGGGCCACGGGTCACAGATACGCAGTATTTT. V and J are TRBV10-1 and TRBJ2-3; TRBD2 aligns across 16 bases. Looked up from germline, CDR1 is WNHNN and CDR2 is SYGVQD (reference sequence). This CDR3 has 19 residues. V lost 7 bases to trimming and J lost 2 bases; unmatched junction nucleotides: 12.